This T cell receptor beta chain was profiled in a study of PD-1 blockade in mismatch repair-deficient tumors. Across the whole study: All were previously treated, progressing patients with approximately 11 mismatch repair-deficient cancer types.

Trimming removed 1 base from V and 5 bases from J, with 10 bases in between. There are 13 residues in the CDR3. Germline CDR1 and CDR2: SGHRS and YFSETQ. Study-level results: Rapid post-treatment expansion, then contraction, generally preceding radiologic response, marked tumor-resident clones.

Mismatch repair deficiency was confirmed in all patients, by PCR or immunohistochemistry. The assay was immunoSEQ multiplex PCR, and TCRdb's table has in-frame clones only and misses some. Of 100,000 or so clones listed, 82% are singletons. Turning to this clone: Its target is unknown.

The input for sequencing was peripheral blood, taken 30 to 36 weeks after starting pembrolizumab. This chain joins TRBV5-1 and TRBJ2-7, with D tentatively TRBD2 (6 bases). The TCR comes from an adult with mismatch repair-deficient cancer. The CDR3 protein is CASSLSSANEQYF. CDR3 coding DNA: TGCGCCAGCAGCTTGTCTAGCGCCAACGAGCAGTACTTC.